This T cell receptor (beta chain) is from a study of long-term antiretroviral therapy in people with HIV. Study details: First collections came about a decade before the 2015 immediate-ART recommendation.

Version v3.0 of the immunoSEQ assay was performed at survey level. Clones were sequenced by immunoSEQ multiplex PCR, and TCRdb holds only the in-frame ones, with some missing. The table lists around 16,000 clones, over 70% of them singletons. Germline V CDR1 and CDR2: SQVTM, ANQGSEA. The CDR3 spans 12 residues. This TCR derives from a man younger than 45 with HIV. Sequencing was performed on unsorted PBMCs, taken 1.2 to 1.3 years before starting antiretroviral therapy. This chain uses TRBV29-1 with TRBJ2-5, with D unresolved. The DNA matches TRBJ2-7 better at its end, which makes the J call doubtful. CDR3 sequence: CSANLGSYEQYF. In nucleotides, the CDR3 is TGCAGCGCCAATTTAGGATCCTACGAGCAGTACTTC.